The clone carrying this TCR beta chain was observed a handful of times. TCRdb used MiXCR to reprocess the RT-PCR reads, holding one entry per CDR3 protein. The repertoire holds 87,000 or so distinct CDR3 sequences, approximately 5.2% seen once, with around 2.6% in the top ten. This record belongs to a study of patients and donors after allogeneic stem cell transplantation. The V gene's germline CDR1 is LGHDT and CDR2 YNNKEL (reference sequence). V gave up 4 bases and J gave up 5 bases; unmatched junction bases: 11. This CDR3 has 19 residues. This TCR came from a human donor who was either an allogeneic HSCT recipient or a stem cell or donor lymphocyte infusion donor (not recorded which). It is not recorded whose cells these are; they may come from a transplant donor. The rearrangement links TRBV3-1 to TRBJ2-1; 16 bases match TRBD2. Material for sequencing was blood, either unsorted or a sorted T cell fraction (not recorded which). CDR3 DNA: TGTGCCAGCAGCCGGCCGGGACTAGCGGGAGGGGGCTGGGACAATGAGCAGTTCTTC. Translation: CASSRPGLAGGGWDNEQFF.